This T cell receptor beta chain was retrieved from a study of shared clonotypes between healthy human individuals. General study findings and limits: A reduction in generation probabilities was seen for non-shared clonotypes relative to those shared by all four donors.

Execution of the assay was at deep level. Produced via immunoSEQ multiplex PCR; TCRdb's table is partial and in-frame only. The sample holds roughly 2.5 million clones; roughly nine tenths are singletons and the top ten take about 0.13%. CDR1 and CDR2 from the germline V gene are SEHNR and FQNEAQ (reference sequence). V trimming: 5 bases; J trimming: 8 bases; junction bases outside the gene matches: 9. The CDR3 has 14 residues. Details on this clone: Its antigen remains unidentified.

Sequenced sample: naive CD4+ T cells sorted from blood. Subset reported: CD45RA+ positively selected. The receptor comes from a man between 18 and 29 years old in good health. The J gene is TRBJ2-1, the V gene TRBV7-9; 7 nucleotides match TRBD2. CDR3 DNA sequence: TGTGCCAGCAGCCCCGGGGGGACCCGCGATGAGCAGTTCTTC. Protein: CASSPGGTRDEQFF.